This TCR beta chain was sequenced during a study of blood T cell repertoires in COVID-19. Libraries were prepared by immunoSEQ multiplex PCR; TCRdb keeps only in-frame clonotypes and omits some of them. The repertoire includes some 450,000 clones, 88% of them detected once, and 10% to 15% sits in the top ten. Germline V lookup: CDR1 SGDLS, CDR2 YYNGEE. The ends were cut back, 4 bases at V and 0 bases at J, with 11 bases in the middle. The CDR3 totals 14 residues. This clone was counted a single time. Specimen: peripheral blood. The chain uses TRBV9 and TRBJ2-7; no definite D call. This TCR came from a woman between 45 and 60 years old with COVID-19, enrolled during active disease. CDR3 sequence reads: CASSPGAVSYEQYF. CDR3 coding DNA: TGTGCCAGCAGCCCTGGTGCAGTCTCCTACGAGCAGTACTTC. The entire variable domain, with the rest obtained from reference TRBV9 and TRBJ2-7, is as follows: DSGVTQTPKHLITATGQRVTLRCSPRSGDLSVYWYQQSLDQGLQFLIQYYNGEERAKGNILERFSAQQFPDLHSELNLSSLELGDSALYFCASSPGAVSYEQYFGPGTRLTVT.